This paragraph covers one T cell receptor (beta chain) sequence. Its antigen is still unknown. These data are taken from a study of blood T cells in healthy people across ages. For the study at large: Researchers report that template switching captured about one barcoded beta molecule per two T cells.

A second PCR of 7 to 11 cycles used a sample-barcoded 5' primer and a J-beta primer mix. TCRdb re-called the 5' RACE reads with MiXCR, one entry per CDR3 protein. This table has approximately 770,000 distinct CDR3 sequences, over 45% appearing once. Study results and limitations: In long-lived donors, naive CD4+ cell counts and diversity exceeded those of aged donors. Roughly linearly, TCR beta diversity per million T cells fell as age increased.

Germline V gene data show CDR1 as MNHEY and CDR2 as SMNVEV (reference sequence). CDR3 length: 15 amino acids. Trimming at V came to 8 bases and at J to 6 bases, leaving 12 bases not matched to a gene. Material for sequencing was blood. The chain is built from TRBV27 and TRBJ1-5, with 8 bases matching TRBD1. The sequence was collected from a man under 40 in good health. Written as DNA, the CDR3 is TGTGCCAGCGCCGGACAGGGCCTCAGCGGTCAGCCCCAGCATTTT. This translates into CASAGQGLSGQPQHF.